This T cell receptor (beta chain) was recorded in a study of beta chain features in type 1 diabetes. Study results and caveats: The study found moderately but significantly shorter TCRB CDR3s in all four CD4+ subsets of Type 1 diabetes patients. The naive, central memory and Treg TCRB repertoires looked more alike in patients than they did in healthy donors.

The CDR3 is made up of 16 amino acids. Losses at the gene ends were 5 bases for V and 2 bases for J; bases not matched to a gene: 6. In germline, CDR1 is SGHAT, CDR2 FQNNGV. TCRB transcripts that were expressed got sequenced, as all of the isolated RNA had been reverse transcribed. Assay used: immunoSEQ multiplex PCR; TCRdb lists only in-frame clones, some missing. The sample shows some 70,000 clones, almost 50% of them seen only once. As regards this clone: Antigen unknown.

This clonotype was sampled from a man younger than 40 with type 1 diabetes. This rearrangement joins TRBV11-2 to TRBJ2-5; 12 nucleotides align to TRBD2. The sequencing sample was made of central memory CD4+ T cells from blood. The CDR3 here is CASSPRTSGAQETQYF. The CDR3 bases are TGTGCCAGCAGCCCCAGGACTAGCGGGGCACAAGAGACCCAGTACTTC. The whole variable domain, remainder taken from reference TRBV11-2 and TRBJ2-5, is EAGVAQSPRYKIIEKRQSVAFWCNPISGHATLYWYQQILGQGPKLLIQFQNNGVVDDSQLPKDRFSAERLKGVDSTLKIQPAKLEDSAVYLCASSPRTSGAQETQYFGPGTRLLVL.